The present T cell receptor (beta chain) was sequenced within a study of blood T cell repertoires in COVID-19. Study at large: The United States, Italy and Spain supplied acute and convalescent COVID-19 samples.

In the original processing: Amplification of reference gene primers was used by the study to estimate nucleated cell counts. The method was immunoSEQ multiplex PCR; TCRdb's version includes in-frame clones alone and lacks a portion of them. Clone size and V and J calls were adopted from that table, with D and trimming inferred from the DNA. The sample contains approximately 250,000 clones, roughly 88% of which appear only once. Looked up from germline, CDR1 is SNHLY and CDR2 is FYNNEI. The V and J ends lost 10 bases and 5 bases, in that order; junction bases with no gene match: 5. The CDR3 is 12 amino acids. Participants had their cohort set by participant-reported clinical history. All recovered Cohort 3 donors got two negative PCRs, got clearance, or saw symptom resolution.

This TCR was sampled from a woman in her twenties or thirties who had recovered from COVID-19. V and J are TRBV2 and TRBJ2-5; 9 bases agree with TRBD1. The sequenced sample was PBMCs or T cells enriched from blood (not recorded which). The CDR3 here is CAISGTGETQYF. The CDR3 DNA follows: TGTGCCATCTCAGGGACAGGGGAGACCCAGTACTTC.